Listed below are T cell receptor beta chains from one sample, sequenced in a study of blood T cells in healthy people across ages. Each CDR3 protein is one row after TCRdb ran MiXCR on the 5' RACE reads. The sample contains 980,000 or so distinct CDR3 sequences, under 50% of which appear only once. Sequenced: blood. The source is a man between 25 and 39 years old in good health. The CDR3 runs from the conserved cysteine through the conserved F or W. The order of the fields is clone size, J gene, D gene, V gene, CDR3 length, CDR3 protein, CDR3 DNA. D genes are given only for firm matches. Clone sizes are given selectively: once, few, many, or a class where the clone is expanded.

few,TRBJ2-4,-,TRBV3-1,15,CASSQQQGVKNIQYF,TGTGCCAGCAGTCAACAACAGGGAGTCAAAAACATTCAGTACTTC
few,TRBJ1-2,TRBD1,TRBV4-3,16,CASSQAGTGANYGYTF,TGCGCCAGCAGCCAAGCGGGGACAGGGGCCAACTATGGCTACACCTTC
-,TRBJ1-6,-,TRBV12-3/TRBV12-4,14,CASRPGTENSPLHF,TGTGCCAGCAGACCCGGGACGGAAAATTCACCCCTCCACTTT
-,TRBJ1-2,-,TRBV4-1,13,CASSQAGVYGYTF,TGCGCCAGCAGCCAAGCAGGGGTCTATGGCTACACCTTC
-,TRBJ1-6,-,TRBV5-1,17,CASSLGEGRAYNSPLHF,TGCGCCAGCAGCTTGGGAGAGGGGCGGGCCTATAATTCACCCCTCCACTTT
-,TRBJ1-6,-,TRBV4-1,15,CASSLSSGTDSPLHF,TGCGCCAGCAGCTTATCCTCAGGGACCGATTCACCCCTCCACTTT
-,TRBJ2-1,-,TRBV5-5,12,CASSFEVGEQFF,TGTGCCAGCAGCTTTGAAGTTGGTGAGCAGTTCTTC
-,TRBJ2-3,-,TRBV2,15,CASLLEQLPTDTQYF,TGTGCCTCCCTATTAGAGCAACTCCCCACAGATACGCAGTATTTT
-,TRBJ2-7,TRBD2,TRBV20-1,16,CSARDLGRGFSYEQYF,TGCAGTGCTAGAGATCTGGGGCGGGGGTTCTCCTACGAGCAGTACTTC
-,TRBJ2-7,TRBD2,TRBV20-1,14,CSAEQTGLAVEQYF,TGCAGTGCTGAACAAACGGGACTAGCAGTCGAGCAGTACTTC
-,TRBJ2-7,-,TRBV28,13,CASRGVGRYEQYF,TGTGCCAGCAGGGGTGTAGGAAGGTACGAGCAGTACTTC
few,TRBJ1-1,-,TRBV6-5,15,CASSYETLMGTEAFF,TGTGCCAGCAGTTACGAGACCCTGATGGGCACTGAAGCTTTCTTT
few,TRBJ1-2,TRBD1,TRBV14,15,CASSPPQNRGGGYTF,TGTGCCAGCAGCCCTCCCCAAAACAGGGGTGGGGGCTACACCTTC
-,TRBJ2-6,-,TRBV28,18,CASGTSDFSISGANVLTF,TGTGCCAGCGGGACCTCGGACTTCTCGATCTCTGGGGCCAACGTCCTGACTTTC
once,TRBJ2-3,-,TRBV7-2,15,CASSKDPSYTDTQYF,TGTGCCAGCAGCAAAGACCCTAGCTACACAGATACGCAGTATTTT
-,TRBJ2-7,TRBD2,TRBV7-8,15,CASSRLAGLSYEQYF,TGTGCCAGCAGTCGTCTAGCGGGCCTTTCCTACGAGCAGTACTTC
few,TRBJ2-3,-,TRBV3-1,12,CASSHRTDTQYF,TGTGCCAGCAGCCATCGCACAGATACGCAGTATTTT
-,TRBJ2-1,-,TRBV11-2,14,CASSLLGRNDEQFF,TGTGCCAGCAGCCTCCTGGGACGGAACGATGAGCAGTTCTTC
-,TRBJ1-1,-,TRBV29-1,15,CSVDGPGPQNTEVFF,TGCAGCGTTGACGGACCGGGACCCCAGAACACTGAAGTTTTCTTT
few,TRBJ2-7,TRBD1,TRBV6-7,17,CASRHSTGTGKVYEQYF,TGTGCCAGCAGGCATTCAACCGGGACAGGAAAGGTTTACGAGCAGTACTTC
-,TRBJ2-7,-,TRBV10-3,11,CAISEGVEQYF,TGTGCCATCAGTGAGGGGGTCGAGCAGTACTTC
-,TRBJ2-3,-,TRBV18,15,CASSPIQGGTDTQYF,TGTGCCAGCTCACCGATCCAGGGGGGGACAGATACGCAGTATTTT
-,TRBJ2-7,-,TRBV29-1,11,CSVVIGYEQYF,TGCAGCGTTGTGATCGGGTACGAGCAGTACTTC
-,TRBJ2-1,-,TRBV7-2,10,CASNHNEQFF,TGTGCCAGCAACCACAATGAGCAGTTCTTC
few,TRBJ2-1,-,TRBV28,13,CATGFAISNEQFF,TGTGCCACTGGGTTTGCTATATCCAATGAGCAGTTCTTC
-,TRBJ2-3,-,TRBV7-2,15,CASSIRERRSDTQYF,TGTGCCAGCAGCATTCGGGAGAGAAGGTCAGATACGCAGTATTTT
-,TRBJ2-7,-,TRBV11-1,16,CASSLGRAQSQEEQYF,TGTGCCAGCAGCTTAGGCAGGGCCCAAAGCCAAGAGGAGCAGTACTTC
few,TRBJ1-6,-,TRBV4-2,15,CASSQEGTYNSPLHF,TGTGCCAGCAGCCAAGAGGGGACGTATAATTCACCCCTCCACTTT
-,TRBJ2-3,-,TRBV6-1,13,CAYSGYSADTQYF,TGCGCATATAGTGGGTATAGTGCAGATACGCAGTATTTT
-,TRBJ2-7,-,TRBV27,14,CASSLWGLSYEQYF,TGTGCCAGCAGTTTATGGGGGTTGTCCTACGAGCAGTACTTC
-,TRBJ2-1,-,TRBV28,17,CASSLPAGPSSYNEQFF,TGTGCCAGCAGTTTACCGGCGGGGCCGAGCTCCTACAATGAGCAGTTCTTC
-,TRBJ1-1,TRBD1,TRBV7-9,14,CASAKGGAVTEAFF,TGTGCCAGCGCAAAAGGGGGCGCGGTGACTGAAGCTTTCTTT
few,TRBJ1-1,TRBD1,TRBV27,15,CASSGTGGVGTEAFF,TGTGCCAGCAGTGGGACAGGGGGCGTAGGCACTGAAGCTTTCTTT
-,TRBJ2-3,TRBD2,TRBV6-6,17,CASSSQPGLAESDTQYF,TGTGCCAGCAGTTCCCAACCGGGACTAGCGGAATCAGATACGCAGTATTTT
few,TRBJ2-3,-,TRBV7-9,13,CAGETVSADTQYF,TGTGCCGGGGAGACAGTTTCCGCAGATACGCAGTATTTT
-,TRBJ2-7,-,TRBV20-1,13,CSAWDTGTHEQYF,TGCAGTGCCTGGGATACAGGGACCCACGAGCAGTACTTC
few,TRBJ1-5,-,TRBV18,14,CASSPSKGNQPQHF,TGTGCCAGCTCACCATCGAAGGGGAATCAGCCCCAGCATTTT
-,TRBJ1-6,TRBD1,TRBV27,15,CASSYGTAPDSPLHF,TGTGCCAGCAGTTACGGGACAGCCCCAGATTCACCCCTCCACTTT
many,TRBJ2-3,-,TRBV9,14,CASSVGGPTDTQYF,TGTGCCAGCAGCGTAGGGGGACCCACAGATACGCAGTATTTT
few,TRBJ2-7,-,TRBV28,15,CASSYRAGGSYEQYF,TGTGCCAGCAGCTACCGGGCTGGTGGGTCGTACGAGCAGTACTTC
-,TRBJ2-5,-,TRBV7-2,15,CASSFSGGSQETQYF,TGTGCCAGCAGCTTCTCTGGGGGATCTCAAGAGACCCAGTACTTC
-,TRBJ2-7,-,TRBV7-2,15,CASSLGGRSGSEQYF,TGTGCCAGCAGCTTAGGAGGCCGATCGGGCTCGGAGCAGTACTTC
-,TRBJ1-2,TRBD1,TRBV30,13,CAWEGQDRYGYTF,TGTGCCTGGGAAGGACAGGACCGTTATGGCTACACCTTC
-,TRBJ2-6,TRBD1,TRBV3-1,17,CASSRGTVPSGANVLTF,TGTGCCAGCAGCCGAGGGACAGTTCCCTCTGGGGCCAACGTCCTGACTTTC
-,TRBJ2-5,TRBD2,TRBV3-1,15,CASSPGTSGAPQQYF,TGTGCCAGCAGCCCTGGGACTAGCGGGGCTCCACAGCAGTACTTC
-,TRBJ2-1,-,TRBV27,16,CASSFLTGHSCNEQFF,TGTGCCAGCAGTTTTTTAACGGGCCACTCCTGCAATGAGCAGTTCTTC
-,TRBJ2-4,-,TRBV29-1,13,CSVEDRGKNIQYF,TGCAGCGTTGAAGACAGGGGCAAAAACATTCAGTACTTC
-,TRBJ2-7,-,TRBV15,14,CATSRVGISYEQYF,TGTGCCACCAGCAGAGTTGGCATCTCCTACGAGCAGTACTTC
-,TRBJ2-7,TRBD1,TRBV29-1,11,CSGGGHYEQYF,TGCAGCGGAGGGGGCCACTACGAGCAGTACTTC
-,TRBJ1-4,TRBD1,TRBV27,16,CASSLNPDRGYEKLFF,TGTGCCAGCAGTCTAAATCCTGACAGGGGTTACGAAAAACTGTTTTTT
few,TRBJ2-6,-,TRBV20-1,12,CSAIGGANVLTF,TGCAGTGCTATCGGGGGGGCCAACGTCCTGACTTTC